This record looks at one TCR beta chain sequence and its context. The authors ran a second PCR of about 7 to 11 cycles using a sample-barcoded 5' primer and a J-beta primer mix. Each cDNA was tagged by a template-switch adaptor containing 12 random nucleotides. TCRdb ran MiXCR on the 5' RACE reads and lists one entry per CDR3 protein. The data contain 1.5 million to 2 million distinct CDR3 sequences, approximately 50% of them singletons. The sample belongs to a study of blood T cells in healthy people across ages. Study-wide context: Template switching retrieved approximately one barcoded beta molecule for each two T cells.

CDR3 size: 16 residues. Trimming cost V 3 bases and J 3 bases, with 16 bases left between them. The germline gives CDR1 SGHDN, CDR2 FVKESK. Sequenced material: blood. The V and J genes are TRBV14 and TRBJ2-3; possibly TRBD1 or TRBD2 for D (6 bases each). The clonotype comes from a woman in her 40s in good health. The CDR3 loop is CASSQLFRGRTDTQYF. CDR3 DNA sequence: TGTGCCAGCAGCCAGTTATTTCGGGGGCGGACAGATACGCAGTATTTT.